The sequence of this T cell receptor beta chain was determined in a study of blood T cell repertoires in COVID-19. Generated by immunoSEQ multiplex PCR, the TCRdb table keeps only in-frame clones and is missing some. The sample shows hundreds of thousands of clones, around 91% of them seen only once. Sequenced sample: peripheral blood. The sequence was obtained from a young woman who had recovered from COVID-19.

The CDR3 loop reads CASSLPRLGNEQFF. The CDR3 DNA is TGTGCCAGCAGCTTGCCCCGGCTAGGCAATGAGCAGTTCTTC. The V call is TRBV5-5, the J call TRBJ2-1; D remains unclear. Germline values: CDR1 SGHKS, CDR2 YYEKEE (reference sequence). Trimming left V 1 base short and J 6 bases short, with 11 bases between. This CDR3 is built from 14 residues.